This T cell receptor (beta chain) derives from a study of cytomegalovirus exposure and HLA in healthy donors. The donors were members of the approximately 110-subject validation cohort (separate from the 666-subject first cohort). This CDR3 is 12 amino acids long. The V end was cut by 3 bases, the J end by 2 bases, with 2 bases between. Germline V gene lookup returns CDR1 SGDLS and CDR2 YYNGEE. Study findings and constraints: Many donors carried some public TCRs, although rarity characterized most TCR sequences. That first-cohort TCR clusters tended to co-occur in the roughly 110 validation repertoires was found in a later analysis.

Comments on this clone: Its target is not known.

Sequencing was performed with immunoSEQ multiplex PCR; in TCRdb, only in-frame clones are kept and a portion is missing. The sample holds about 130,000 clones; approximately 94% are singletons and the top ten take about 1.8%. This chain connects TRBV9 to TRBJ2-2, with D unclear. Sequencing was done on a sample of PBMCs. This sequence was found in a young man in good health and CMV-seronegative. The CDR3 sequence is CASSANTGELFF. The CDR3 bases are TGTGCCAGCAGCGCTAACACCGGGGAGCTGTTTTTT.